This T cell receptor (beta chain) was identified during a study of CD8+ T cells in alopecia areata. Looking at the study overall: Those patients who were treated received oral tofacitinib, which was given at 5 to 10 mg twice daily for moderate-to-severe alopecia areata. Scoring of treated patients' severity used the percentage of affected scalp area. Findings and caveats of the study: Expanded CD8+ clones among the top 100, as well as scalp clonality, were significantly decreased by tofacitinib. One nonresponder leaves baseline CD8+ expansion's link to response uncertain.

This clone came up once. Its antigen remains unknown. RNA, once extracted, was reverse transcribed into cDNA for use as the sequencing template. The repertoire was sequenced with immunoSEQ multiplex PCR; TCRdb's copy has only in-frame clones and lacks some. This table holds nearly 7,000 clones, nearly 70% found once. Treatment here: oral pan-JAK inhibitor, 5-10 mg twice daily. Collection of lesional scalp punch biopsies and peripheral blood was performed in alopecia areata patients. The CDR3 is made up of 14 amino acids. CDR1 is SGHRS and CDR2 is YFSETQ in the germline V gene. The J segment lost 0 bases and the V segment lost 4 bases, leaving 4 bases of the junction unmatched.

The clonotype was recovered from a human donor with alopecia areata. This specimen consisted of skin, obtained at week 4, from a patient treated with tofacitinib. This rearrangement joins TRBV5-1 to TRBJ2-7; 7 bases match TRBD2. CDR3 region: CASSPREVSYEQYF. CDR3 nucleotides: TGCGCCAGCAGCCCCCGGGAGGTCTCCTACGAGCAGTACTTC.